What follows are 30 T cell receptor beta chains derived from one specimen sequenced in a study of cytomegalovirus exposure and HLA in healthy donors. This PCR relied on a set of 60 Vbeta primers and 13 Jbeta primers. The protocol was immunoSEQ multiplex PCR, while the TCRdb copy is restricted to in-frame clones and leaves out a portion. The data contain more than 95,000 clones, roughly 80% of them seen just once; the ten biggest clones take up around 3.7%. The sequencing sample was made of PBMCs. These receptors came from a man younger than 45 in good health and CMV-seronegative.

CDR3 region: CASSLGAGGLGAKNIQYF. CDR3 coding DNA: TGTGCCAGCAGCTTGGGAGCGGGGGGGCTCGGGGCCAAAAACATTCAGTACTTC. This chain uses TRBV5-4 with TRBJ2-4; TRBD2 agrees at 10 bases. V was clipped by 0 bases and J by 1 base; unmatched bases: 7. The CDR3 runs 18 residues. Per germline, CDR1 SGHNT and CDR2 YYREEE (reference sequence).

The chain employs TRBV30 and TRBJ2-1, with D maybe TRBD2 (5 bases). V was clipped by 0 bases and J by 0 bases, with 18 bases between them. The CDR3 loop spans 18 amino acids. The V gene's germline CDR1 is GTSNPN and CDR2 SVGIG (reference sequence). The CDR3 coding sequence is TGTGCCTGGAGTGTACTAGTCGGGCTCCCCAGCTCCTACAATGAGCAGTTCTTC. The encoded protein is CAWSVLVGLPSSYNEQFF.

The genes are TRBV11-3 and TRBJ2-3; 7 bases are a match to TRBD1. The V segment lost 5 bases and the J segment 6 bases; nucleotides outside the gene matches: 11. There are 15 residues in the CDR3. Looked up from germline, CDR1 is SGHNT and CDR2 is YENEEA. This chain's CDR3 is CASSTGQALVDTQYF. In DNA form, the CDR3 reads TGTGCCAGCAGCACAGGACAGGCGCTCGTGGATACGCAGTATTTT. The full variable domain, completed using reference TRBV11-3 and TRBJ2-3, is EAGVVQSPRYKIIEKKQPVAFWCNPISGHNTLYWYLQNLGQGPELLIRYENEEAVDDSQLPKDRFSAERLKGVDSTLKIQPAELGDSAVYLCASSTGQALVDTQYFGPGTRLTVL.

As concerns this clone: The same CDR3 arises from other DNA sequences in this sample as well. The chain employs TRBV6-5 and TRBJ2-5; 9 bases map to TRBD2. V gave up 0 bases and J gave up 2 bases; unmatched junction bases: 4. Germline V CDR1 and CDR2: MNHEY, SVGAGI. The CDR3 totals 16 residues. The CDR3 nucleotides read TGTGCCAGCAGTTACTCGATTAGCGGGGGACAAGAGACCCAGTACTTC. It encodes CASSYSISGGQETQYF.

The DNA of the CDR3 is TGTGCCAGCTCACCACCGGGAAAGGGGCTTCATAGTTCGGAGACCCAGTACTTC. This codes for CASSPPGKGLHSSETQYF. The rearrangement links TRBV18 to TRBJ2-5; possibly TRBD1 for D (5 bases). Germline V CDR1 and CDR2: KGHSH, LQKENI. This CDR3 contains 18 residues. V gave up 0 bases and J gave up 5 bases, with 22 bases separating them.

The V gene is TRBV2, the J gene TRBJ1-6; no clear D gene. The V end lost 3 bases, the J end lost 2 bases, and 5 bases lay between the germline ends. Per germline, CDR1 SNHLY and CDR2 FYNNEI. The CDR3 extends over 14 amino acids. The CDR3 protein is CASSERTYNSPLHF. The CDR3, as DNA: TGTGCCAGCAGTGAGCGGACCTATAATTCACCCCTCCACTTT.

The CDR3 nucleotides read TGTGCCAGCAGTGCTGACAGGCCGCAAGATAATGAAAAACTGTTTTTT. Its protein is CASSADRPQDNEKLFF. V and J are TRBV28 and TRBJ1-4; maybe TRBD1 (6 bases). This CDR3 is built from 16 residues. Trimming took off 5 bases at V and 4 bases at J, with 17 bases between the two ends. Germline lookup yields CDR1 MDHEN and CDR2 SYDVKM.

This clone was picked up one time. The chain joins TRBV5-6 to TRBJ1-1, with D unclear. V lost 4 bases and J lost 1, with 14 bases in between. The germline CDR1 and CDR2 sequences are SGHDT and YYEEEE. The length of the CDR3 is 15 residues. DNA of the CDR3: TGTGCCAGCAGCCCGGGTATCTTAAGGAACACTGAAGCTTTCTTT. Its translation is CASSPGILRNTEAFF.

The table lists this clone with a few counts. The V gene is TRBV19, the J gene TRBJ1-1, with 7 positions matching TRBD1. Germline V gene lookup returns CDR1 LNHDA and CDR2 SQIVND (reference sequence). This CDR3 has 13 residues. Germline trimming cut 4 bases from V and 6 bases from J; bases unmatched to any gene: 5. The CDR3 DNA is TGTGCCAGTAGTAGCAACAGGGGAGCTGAAGCTTTCTTT. Protein product: CASSSNRGAEAFF. The full variable domain, completed using reference TRBV19 and TRBJ1-1, is DGGITQSPKYLFRKEGQNVTLSCEQNLNHDAMYWYRQDPGQGLRLIYYSQIVNDFQKGDIAEGYSVSREKKESFPLTVTSAQKNPTAFYLCASSSNRGAEAFFGQGTRLTVV.

The rearrangement uses TRBV5-1 and TRBJ2-3, with 10 positions matching TRBD2. Germline CDR1 SGHRS, CDR2 YFSETQ. The CDR3 runs to 15 residues. After removal of 0 bases from V and 5 bases from J, the junction contained 3 bases not matched to a gene. The CDR3 loop is CASSLGLAGGDTQYF. CDR3 nucleotide sequence: TGCGCCAGCAGCTTGGGGTTAGCGGGAGGAGATACGCAGTATTTT. Based on the CDR3 plus reference TRBV5-1 and TRBJ2-3, the full variable domain is KAGVTQTPRYLIKTRGQQVTLSCSPISGHRSVSWYQQTPGQGLQFLFEYFSETQRNKGNFPGRFSGRQFSNSRSEMNVSTLELGDSALYLCASSLGLAGGDTQYFGPGTRLTVL.

The V and J genes are TRBV29-1 and TRBJ2-7; 7 positions match TRBD1. After removal of 1 base from V and 1 base from J, the junction contained 10 bases not matched to a gene. The germline V gene encodes CDR1 SQVTM and CDR2 ANQGSEA. This CDR3 comprises 16 residues. CDR3 residues: CSVEVWRTGYSYEQYF. Here the CDR3 DNA reads TGCAGCGTTGAAGTCTGGCGGACAGGCTATTCCTACGAGCAGTACTTC.

The rearrangement uses TRBV4-1 and TRBJ1-2; D possibly corresponds to TRBD1 (5 bases). The V and J ends lost 4 bases and 8 bases respectively, with 14 bases between them. Germline loops: CDR1 MGHRA, CDR2 YSYEKL. CDR3 size: 13 residues. The DNA for the CDR3 is TGCGCCAGCAGCCCGCCGGAGGGGAGAGGCTACACCTTC. It yields the protein CASSPPEGRGYTF.

The chain is built from TRBV9 and TRBJ2-7; 12 bases fit TRBD1. Trimming cost V 1 base and J 6 bases; bases outside gene matches: 5. This CDR3 has 15 amino acids. Germline V gene lookup returns CDR1 SGDLS and CDR2 YYNGEE. CDR3 DNA sequence: TGTGCCAGCAGCGTAATGGGGACAGGGGGCTCCGAGCAGTACTTC. Its translation: CASSVMGTGGSEQYF. The entire variable domain, with the rest obtained from reference TRBV9 and TRBJ2-7, is as follows: DSGVTQTPKHLITATGQRVTLRCSPRSGDLSVYWYQQSLDQGLQFLIQYYNGEERAKGNILERFSAQQFPDLHSELNLSSLELGDSALYFCASSVMGTGGSEQYFGPGTRLTVT.

This clone has only one observation. J is TRBJ2-3 and V is TRBV7-7, with TRBD2 identical over 12 bases. This CDR3 is 20 amino acids long. V lost 5 bases and J lost 0; bases outside the gene matches: 15. Germline V gene data show CDR1 as SSHAT and CDR2 as FNYEAQ (reference sequence). CDR3 sequence reads: CASSPQASGRGIISTDTQYF. The CDR3 coding sequence is TGTGCCAGCAGCCCTCAAGCTAGCGGGAGGGGGATAATTAGCACAGATACGCAGTATTTT.

This clone showed up just a few times. The gene calls are TRBV4-1 and TRBJ1-3, with TRBD1 matching over 7 bases. J was trimmed by 1 base and V by 5 bases; bases with no gene match: 2. The CDR3 is 14 residues long. Germline CDR1 reads MGHRA; CDR2 reads YSYEKL. CDR3 loop: CASSYRGSGNTIYF. Here the CDR3 DNA reads TGCGCCAGCAGCTACAGGGGATCTGGAAACACCATATATTTT.

The CDR3 DNA is TGTGCCAGCAGTTACTCAGGGGCGGAAGGTCAGCCCCAGCATTTT. Protein sequence: CASSYSGAEGQPQHF. The chain has TRBV6-5 and TRBJ1-5, with D maybe TRBD1 (5 bases). This CDR3 is built from 15 residues. Germline CDR1 is MNHEY and CDR2 is SVGAGI. The V end was cut by 0 bases, the J end by 6 bases, with 12 bases between.

V usage is TRBV6-5 and J usage is TRBJ2-6; D might be TRBD1 (5 bases). V was cut by 0 bases and J by 1 base, with 7 bases left in between. This CDR3 is built from 16 residues. CDR1 and CDR2 (germline): MNHEY, SVGAGI. CDR3 amino acids: CASSYSSGSGANVLTF. In DNA form, the CDR3 reads TGTGCCAGCAGTTACTCGTCAGGGTCTGGGGCCAACGTCCTGACTTTC.

The chain has TRBV6-5 and TRBJ1-2; D gene unclear. Germline CDR1 is MNHEY and CDR2 is SVGAGI. The CDR3 extends over 13 amino acids. Between the trimmed V and J ends, which lost 10 bases and 4 bases, there was a span of 16 bases. The CDR3 protein is CATLGPVFYGYTF. In nucleotides, the CDR3 is TGTGCCACCCTGGGCCCAGTTTTCTATGGCTACACCTTC.

V is TRBV30 and J is TRBJ2-2; a weak D match, TRBD1 (6 bases). Germline V gene data show CDR1 as GTSNPN and CDR2 as SVGIG (reference sequence). Between the trimmed V and J ends, which lost 8 bases and 5 bases, there was a span of 15 bases. The CDR3 sequence is 13 residues long. The chain's CDR3 is CAILDRGTGELFF. CDR3 nucleotide sequence: TGTGCCATACTCGATAGGGGGACCGGGGAGCTGTTTTTT.

The CDR3 loop reads CASSNYRTGNSYEQYF. The CDR3 coding sequence is TGTGCCAGCAGCAACTATAGGACAGGGAACTCCTACGAGCAGTACTTC. The chain carries TRBV28 and TRBJ2-7, with 8 bases lining up with TRBD1. From germline, CDR1 is MDHEN and CDR2 SYDVKM. V was pared by 6 bases and J by 0 bases, with 10 bases of the junction left unmatched. CDR3 length: 16 amino acids.

CDR3 sequence (DNA): TGTGCCAGCAGCTTCGAGGACTACGAGCAGTACTTC. Protein: CASSFEDYEQYF. The V and J genes are TRBV5-5 and TRBJ2-7; D is ambiguous. The CDR3 spans 12 residues. Trimming pared 2 bases from V and 3 bases from J, leaving 6 bases between. Germline CDR1 is SGHKS and CDR2 is YYEKEE (reference sequence).

The V call is TRBV15, the J call TRBJ2-3; no definite D call. This CDR3 has 14 residues. Trimming pared 0 bases from V and 6 bases from J, leaving 10 bases between. Germline assignment: CDR1 LNHNV and CDR2 YYDKDF (reference sequence). The CDR3 sequence is CATSRDYKADTQYF. CDR3 DNA: TGTGCCACCAGCAGAGATTACAAAGCGGATACGCAGTATTTT.

In DNA, the CDR3 is TGTGCCAGCACCGAGACAGGCAATCAGCCCCAGCATTTT. It specifies CASTETGNQPQHF. The rearrangement links TRBV6-6 to TRBJ1-5, with a tentative D call TRBD1 (5 bases). Germline V gives CDR1 MNHNY, CDR2 SVGAGI (reference sequence). V was trimmed by 7 bases and J by 2 bases, leaving 9 bases between them. The CDR3 spans 13 residues.

The CDR3 loop is CASRGGQGAYNEQFF. The CDR3 DNA sequence: TGTGCCAGCAGGGGGGGACAGGGGGCCTACAATGAGCAGTTCTTC. The genes are TRBV5-4 and TRBJ2-1; TRBD1 aligns across 11 bases. V trimming: 5 bases; J trimming: 2 bases; junction bases outside the gene matches: 3. Germline V gene data show CDR1 as SGHNT and CDR2 as YYREEE (reference sequence). The CDR3 is 15 amino acids.

The rearrangement joins TRBV10-3 to TRBJ1-3; a possible D gene is TRBD1 (6 bases). CDR3 length: 12 amino acids. V lost 7 bases to trimming and J lost 8 bases, with 12 bases between them. Germline V gene lookup returns CDR1 ENHRY and CDR2 SYGVKD. The CDR3 DNA sequence: TGTGCCATCATGGAACAGGGACACACCATATATTTT. Translation gives CAIMEQGHTIYF.

The chain joins TRBV5-1 to TRBJ2-3, with a tentative D call TRBD2 (6 bases). V was pared by 0 bases and J by 4 bases, with 18 bases between. Germline values: CDR1 SGHRS, CDR2 YFSETQ. The CDR3 totals 17 residues. DNA of the CDR3: TGCGCCAGCAGCTTGGATCCGGCGGGACTTATTCCAGATACGCAGTATTTT. It yields the protein CASSLDPAGLIPDTQYF.

The rearrangement links TRBV25-1 to TRBJ1-1; 8 nucleotides line up with TRBD1. The CDR3 is 15 residues long. The germline V gene encodes CDR1 MGHDK and CDR2 SYGVNS. The J segment lost 6 bases and the V segment lost 5 bases, leaving 11 bases of the junction unmatched. The CDR3 region is CASSPLDRGRAEAFF. The CDR3 region has the DNA TGTGCCAGCAGTCCTCTAGACAGGGGCAGGGCTGAAGCTTTCTTT.

This sequence joins TRBV5-4 and TRBJ1-2; 12 bases are shared with TRBD1. The CDR3 contains 15 residues. Germline-derived CDR1 and CDR2 are SGHNT and YYREEE (reference sequence). J was trimmed by 4 bases and V by 4 bases; bases with no gene match: 5. This CDR3 reads CASSLGQGAGYGYTF. CDR3 bases: TGTGCCAGCAGCCTGGGACAGGGGGCAGGCTATGGCTACACCTTC.

This chain links TRBV5-4 with TRBJ2-1; unclear D gene. Germline CDR1 is SGHNT and CDR2 is YYREEE (reference sequence). Trimming shortened V by 2 bases and J by 2 bases, and 8 bases separated the two germline ends. This CDR3 region has 14 residues. In DNA, the CDR3 is TGTGCCAGCAGCTTAACTGCGACCTACAATGAGCAGTTCTTC. Translation: CASSLTATYNEQFF.

The rearrangement joins TRBV19 to TRBJ2-7; the D is unclear. The germline V and J ends were trimmed by 1 base and 5 bases, with 12 bases remaining between them. The CDR3 extends over 14 amino acids. Germline lookup yields CDR1 LNHDA and CDR2 SQIVND (reference sequence). The CDR3 is CASSIGRLVDEQYF. DNA for the CDR3: TGTGCCAGTAGTATAGGTCGGCTAGTTGACGAGCAGTACTTC.